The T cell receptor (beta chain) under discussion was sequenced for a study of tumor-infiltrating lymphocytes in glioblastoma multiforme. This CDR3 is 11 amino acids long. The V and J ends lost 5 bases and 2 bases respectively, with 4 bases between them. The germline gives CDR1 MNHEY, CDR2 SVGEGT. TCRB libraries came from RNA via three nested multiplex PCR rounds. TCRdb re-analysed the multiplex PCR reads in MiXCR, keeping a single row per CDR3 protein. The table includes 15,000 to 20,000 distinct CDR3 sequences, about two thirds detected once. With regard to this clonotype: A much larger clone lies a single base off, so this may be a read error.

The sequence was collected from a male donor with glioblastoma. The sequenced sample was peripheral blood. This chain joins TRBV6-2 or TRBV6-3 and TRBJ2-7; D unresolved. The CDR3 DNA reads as TGTGCCAGCAGTCACCCCTACGAGCAGTACTTC. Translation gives CASSHPYEQYF.